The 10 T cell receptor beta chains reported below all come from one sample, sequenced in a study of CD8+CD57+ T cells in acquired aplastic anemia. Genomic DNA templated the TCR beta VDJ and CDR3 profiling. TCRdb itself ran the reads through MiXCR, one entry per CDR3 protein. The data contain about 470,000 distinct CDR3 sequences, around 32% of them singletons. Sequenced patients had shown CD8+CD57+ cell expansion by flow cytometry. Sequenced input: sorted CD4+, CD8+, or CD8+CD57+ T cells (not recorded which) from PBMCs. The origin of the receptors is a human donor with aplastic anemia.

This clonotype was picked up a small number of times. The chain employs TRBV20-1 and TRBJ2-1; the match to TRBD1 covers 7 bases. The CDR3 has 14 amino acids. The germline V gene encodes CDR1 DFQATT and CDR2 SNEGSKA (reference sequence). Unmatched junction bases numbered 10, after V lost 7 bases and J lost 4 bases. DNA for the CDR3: TGCAGTGGTGGGAGAGGGGGCCTTTACAATGAGCAGTTCTTC. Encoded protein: CSGGRGGLYNEQFF.

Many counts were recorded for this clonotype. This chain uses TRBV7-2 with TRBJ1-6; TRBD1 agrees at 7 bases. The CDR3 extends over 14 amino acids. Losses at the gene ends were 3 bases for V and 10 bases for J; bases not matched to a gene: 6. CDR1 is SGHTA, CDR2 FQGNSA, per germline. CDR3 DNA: TGTGCCAGCAGCTTCACAGGGGAGAGATCACCCCTCCACTTT. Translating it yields CASSFTGERSPLHF.

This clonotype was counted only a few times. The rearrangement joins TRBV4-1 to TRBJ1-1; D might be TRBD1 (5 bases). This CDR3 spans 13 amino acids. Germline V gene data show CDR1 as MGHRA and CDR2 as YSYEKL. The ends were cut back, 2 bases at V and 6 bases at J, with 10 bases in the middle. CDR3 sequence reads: CASSQPGLAEAFF. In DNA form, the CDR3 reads TGCGCCAGCAGCCAACCAGGGTTGGCTGAAGCTTTCTTT.

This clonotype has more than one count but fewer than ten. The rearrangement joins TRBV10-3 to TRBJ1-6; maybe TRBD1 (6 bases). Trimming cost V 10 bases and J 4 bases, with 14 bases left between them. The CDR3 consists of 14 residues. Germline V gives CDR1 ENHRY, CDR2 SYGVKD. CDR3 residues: CATGQTKYNSPLHF. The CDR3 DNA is TGTGCCACCGGACAGACAAAATATAATTCACCCCTCCACTTT.

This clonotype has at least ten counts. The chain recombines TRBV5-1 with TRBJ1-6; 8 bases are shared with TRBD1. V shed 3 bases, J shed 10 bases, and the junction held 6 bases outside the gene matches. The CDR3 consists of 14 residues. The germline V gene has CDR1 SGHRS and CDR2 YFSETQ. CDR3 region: CASSSGQDGSPLHF. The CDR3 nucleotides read TGCGCCAGCAGCTCGGGACAGGACGGCTCACCCCTCCACTTT.

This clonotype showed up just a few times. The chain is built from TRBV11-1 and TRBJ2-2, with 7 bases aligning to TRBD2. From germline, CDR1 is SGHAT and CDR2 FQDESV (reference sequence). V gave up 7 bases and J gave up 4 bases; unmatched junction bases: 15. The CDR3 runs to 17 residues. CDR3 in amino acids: CASNPGRSSGPTGELFF. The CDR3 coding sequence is TGTGCCAGCAACCCGGGGCGGTCTAGCGGACCCACCGGGGAGCTGTTTTTT.

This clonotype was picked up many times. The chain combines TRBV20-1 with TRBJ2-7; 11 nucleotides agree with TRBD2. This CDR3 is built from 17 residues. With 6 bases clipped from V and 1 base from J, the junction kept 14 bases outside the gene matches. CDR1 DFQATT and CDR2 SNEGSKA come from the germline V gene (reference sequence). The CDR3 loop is CSARTASGRIISYEQYF. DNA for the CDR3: TGCAGTGCCAGGACGGCTAGCGGGAGGATCATTTCCTACGAGCAGTACTTC.

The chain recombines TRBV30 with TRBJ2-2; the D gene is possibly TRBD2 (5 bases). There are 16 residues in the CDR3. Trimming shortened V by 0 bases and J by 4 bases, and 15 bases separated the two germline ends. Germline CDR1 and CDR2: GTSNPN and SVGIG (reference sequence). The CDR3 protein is CAWSVTRGKRTGELFF. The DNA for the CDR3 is TGTGCCTGGAGTGTTACCCGAGGGAAGCGCACCGGGGAGCTGTTTTTT.

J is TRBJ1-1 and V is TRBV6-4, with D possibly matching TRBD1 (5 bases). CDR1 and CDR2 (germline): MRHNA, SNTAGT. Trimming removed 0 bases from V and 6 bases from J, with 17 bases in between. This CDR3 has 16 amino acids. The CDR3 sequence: CASSDSVGPVKAEAFF. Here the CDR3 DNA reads TGTGCCAGCAGTGACTCCGTGGGGCCGGTTAAGGCTGAAGCTTTCTTT.

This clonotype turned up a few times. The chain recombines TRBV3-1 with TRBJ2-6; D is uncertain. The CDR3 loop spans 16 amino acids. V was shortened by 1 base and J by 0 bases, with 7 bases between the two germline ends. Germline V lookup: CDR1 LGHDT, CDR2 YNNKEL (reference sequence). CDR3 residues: CASSQASGSGANVLTF. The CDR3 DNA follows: TGTGCCAGCAGCCAAGCGTCGGGCTCTGGGGCCAACGTCCTGACTTTC.